These 23 T cell receptor beta chains originate from one sample sequenced in a study of type 1 regulatory T cells. TCRdb re-derived calls from the reads in MiXCR, one entry per CDR3 protein. Here the sample spans 60,000 to 70,000 distinct CDR3 sequences, nearly 65% being singletons. Their specific antigens are unknown. Sequenced material: cultured T cells, either the whole culture or a sorted T cell fraction (not recorded which). As to subset: Tr1-enriched cell product generated in vitro against host alloantigens. The receptors originated from a human donor in good health.

The rearrangement uses TRBV2 and TRBJ2-2; TRBD1 matches at 7 bases. V was clipped by 7 bases and J by 1 base; unmatched bases: 6. The germline V gene has CDR1 SNHLY and CDR2 FYNNEI. The CDR3 sequence is 15 residues long. CDR3 protein: CASIGTGENTGELFF. The CDR3 DNA follows: TGTGCCAGCATAGGAACAGGGGAGAACACCGGGGAGCTGTTTTTT.

V and J are TRBV12-3 or TRBV12-4 and TRBJ2-1; 8 bases match TRBD2. The CDR3 covers 14 residues. Germline trimming cut 7 bases from V and 6 bases from J; bases unmatched to any gene: 8. In nucleotides, the CDR3 is TGTGCCAGCACCAAGAGCGGGAGACCCAATGAGCAGTTCTTC. Translated: CASTKSGRPNEQFF.

This clonotype was counted at least ten times. The chain couples TRBV20-1 to TRBJ2-1, with 10 bases aligning to TRBD2. The CDR3 consists of 15 residues. Germline CDR1 reads DFQATT; CDR2 reads SNEGSKA (reference sequence). V trimming: 6 bases; J trimming: 4 bases; junction bases outside the gene matches: 9. The CDR3: CSARPLAGTYNEQFF. CDR3 nucleotides: TGCAGTGCGAGACCACTAGCGGGAACTTACAATGAGCAGTTCTTC.

The chain has TRBV28 and TRBJ2-3; D unclear. CDR3 length: 14 amino acids. Germline CDR1 reads MDHEN; CDR2 reads SYDVKM. V was shortened by 6 bases and J by 1 base, with 11 bases between the two germline ends. CDR3 in DNA: TGTGCCAGCAGGATAACGGGCCGCACAGATACGCAGTATTTT. Its protein is CASRITGRTDTQYF.

This clonotype has more than one count but fewer than ten. The chain recombines TRBV5-3 with TRBJ2-1; 10 bases match TRBD2. TRBV5-3 is sorted into the ORF group, with uncertain function. J lost 9 bases, V lost 2 bases, and 2 bases had no gene match. The CDR3 sequence is 13 residues long. The CDR3 here is CARSFSGRSEQFF. The DNA for the CDR3 is TGTGCCAGAAGCTTTAGCGGGAGGTCTGAGCAGTTCTTC.

This clonotype turned up a few times. V usage is TRBV20-1 and J usage is TRBJ1-5; D remains unclear. The CDR3 loop spans 13 amino acids. Trimming removed 2 bases from V and 4 bases from J, with 9 bases in between. Germline CDR1 DFQATT, CDR2 SNEGSKA (reference sequence). The CDR3 nucleotides are TGCAGTGCTAGAAGGACGCTAAATCAGCCCCAGCATTTT. Translated: CSARRTLNQPQHF.

V gene TRBV19 combines with J gene TRBJ1-5; tentatively, D is TRBD1 (5 bases). The CDR3 is 13 residues long. Germline lookup yields CDR1 LNHDA and CDR2 SQIVND (reference sequence). V was pared by 6 bases and J by 11 bases, with 17 bases between. The CDR3 DNA follows: TGTGCCAGTAGCCGCCGGGGCGTCTTGGCCCAGCATTTT. This translates into CASSRRGVLAQHF.

J is TRBJ2-6 and V is TRBV5-1; D not resolved. V lost 1 base and J 1 base, leaving 15 bases between the germline ends. Per the germline V gene, CDR1 is SGHRS and CDR2 is YFSETQ. The length of the CDR3 is 18 residues. The chain's CDR3 is CASSLNPNPISGANVLTF. The CDR3, as DNA: TGCGCCAGCAGCTTGAACCCAAACCCGATTTCTGGGGCCAACGTCCTGACTTTC.

The rearrangement uses TRBV4-3 and TRBJ2-5; D might be TRBD2 (7 bases). The CDR3 contains 18 residues. Germline V gives CDR1 LGHNA, CDR2 YSLEER. V was clipped by 1 base and J by 4 bases, with 22 bases between them. The CDR3: CASSQGQGGGTIPETQYF. In nucleotides, the CDR3 is TGCGCCAGCAGCCAAGGCCAAGGGGGTGGGACTATCCCAGAGACCCAGTACTTC.

This chain joins TRBV20-1 and TRBJ2-3; D gene unclear. Germline CDR1 DFQATT, CDR2 SNEGSKA (reference sequence). This CDR3 is built from 11 residues. The V and J ends lost 7 bases and 2 bases respectively, with 7 bases between them. CDR3 nucleotides: TGCAGTGGAGAGTTCACAGATACGCAGTATTTT. Residues: CSGEFTDTQYF.

In the case of this clonotype: Since the CDR3 does not end with the conserved phenylalanine or tryptophan, this likely comes from a read error. The chain joins TRBV12-3 or TRBV12-4 to TRBJ1-2; tentative D call: TRBD1 (5 bases). The CDR3 is made up of 14 amino acids. Trimming left V 6 bases short and J 8 bases short, with 19 bases between. This chain's CDR3 is CASRTTGPRLGYTI. The CDR3 DNA sequence: TGTGCCAGCAGGACCACGGGACCGCGATTGGGCTACACCATC.

This rearrangement joins TRBV5-1 to TRBJ2-1, with D tentatively TRBD2 (6 bases). The ends were cut back, 0 bases at V and 2 bases at J, with 15 bases in the middle. Germline V gene lookup returns CDR1 SGHRS and CDR2 YFSETQ. The length of the CDR3 is 17 residues. For the CDR3, the DNA is TGCGCCAGCAGCTTGGGCTCCCCGGGACTCCCCTACAATGAGCAGTTCTTC. The encoded protein is CASSLGSPGLPYNEQFF.

V gene TRBV6-1 combines with J gene TRBJ2-4, with D tentatively TRBD2 (6 bases). CDR1 and CDR2 (germline): MNHNS, SASEGT. Between the trimmed V and J ends, which lost 7 bases and 0 bases, there was a span of 7 bases. The CDR3 runs 13 residues. This chain's CDR3 is CASKGLAKNIQYF. The DNA for the CDR3 is TGTGCCAGCAAGGGACTAGCCAAAAACATTCAGTACTTC.

This clonotype has a handful of counts. V gene TRBV3-1 combines with J gene TRBJ2-3, with D possibly called TRBD1 or TRBD2 (5 bases each). CDR1 and CDR2 (germline): LGHDT, YNNKEL (reference sequence). This CDR3 region has 14 residues. V was cut by 4 bases and J by 0 bases, with 8 bases left in between. The chain's CDR3 is CASSRWGSTDTQYF. The CDR3 nucleotides are TGTGCCAGCAGCCGGTGGGGGAGCACAGATACGCAGTATTTT.

This clonotype turned up a few times. The genes are TRBV24-1 and TRBJ2-3, with 9 bases that match TRBD2. The CDR3 sequence is 18 residues long. The V and J ends lost 1 base and 4 bases, in that order; junction bases with no gene match: 11. CDR1 is KGHDR, CDR2 SFDVKD, per germline. In nucleotides, the CDR3 is TGTGCCACCAGTGATTTTAAGAGTAGCGGGAGTATCGCAGATACGCAGTATTTT. Encoded protein: CATSDFKSSGSIADTQYF.

V gene TRBV5-1 combines with J gene TRBJ2-6, with a possible D match to TRBD2 (6 bases). Germline CDR1 SGHRS, CDR2 YFSETQ. The CDR3 consists of 15 residues. The V and J ends lost 3 bases and 9 bases respectively, with 16 bases between them. CDR3 sequence: CASSSGAGGINVLTF. CDR3 nucleotide sequence: TGCGCCAGCAGCTCTGGAGCTGGAGGGATCAACGTCCTGACTTTC.

This chain joins TRBV7-2 and TRBJ2-3; D is unresolved. Germline lookup yields CDR1 SGHTA and CDR2 FQGNSA. The V gene lost 5 bases and the J gene lost 4 bases, with 13 bases spanning the gap. The CDR3 length is 14 residues. The CDR3 loop reads CASSADLFSDTQYF. The CDR3 coding sequence is TGTGCCAGCAGCGCAGACCTATTTTCAGATACGCAGTATTTT.

The rearrangement joins TRBV5-1 to TRBJ2-3; D gene ambiguous. V gave up 2 bases and J gave up 4 bases, with 11 bases separating them. The germline V gene encodes CDR1 SGHRS and CDR2 YFSETQ. The CDR3 extends over 14 amino acids. The DNA of the CDR3 is TGCGCCAGCAGCTTAGTATTAGCTCCAGATACGCAGTATTTT. Amino acid sequence: CASSLVLAPDTQYF.

The chain joins TRBV7-8 to TRBJ2-1, with 7 bases fitting TRBD2. The CDR3 loop spans 17 amino acids. The junction had 13 bases not matched to a gene; V was cut back by 6 bases and J by 2 bases. Germline V CDR1 and CDR2: SGHVS, FQNEAQ. The chain's CDR3 is CASRSTAGLKPYNEQFF. In DNA form, the CDR3 reads TGTGCCAGCAGATCCACCGCGGGACTAAAACCCTACAATGAGCAGTTCTTC.

A remark on this clonotype: It is likely a read error, because the conserved phenylalanine at the end of the CDR3 is missing. The V call is TRBV7-3, the J call TRBJ2-3; D is undetermined. Between the trimmed V and J ends, which lost 1 base and 3 bases, there was a span of 8 bases. In germline, CDR1 is SGHTA, CDR2 FQGTGA. The CDR3 contains 14 residues. Here the CDR3 reads CASSLNRVTDTQYL. The CDR3 DNA reads as TGTGCCAGCAGCTTAAATAGGGTAACAGATACGCAGTATTTG.

The chain recombines TRBV6-2 or TRBV6-3 with TRBJ2-1, with 11 bases that match TRBD2. Trimming at V came to 5 bases and at J to 4 bases, leaving 4 bases not matched to a gene. The CDR3 has 15 amino acids. Germline assignment: CDR1 MNHEY and CDR2 SVGEGT. CDR3 bases: TGTGCCAGCAGTGGACTAGCGGGTAGATACAATGAGCAGTTCTTC. This gives the protein CASSGLAGRYNEQFF.

The chain recombines TRBV28 with TRBJ2-7; D possibly corresponds to TRBD2 (6 bases). V lost 5 bases and J 5 bases, leaving 22 bases between the germline ends. The CDR3 totals 16 residues. Germline V lookup: CDR1 MDHEN, CDR2 SYDVKM. The CDR3, as DNA: TGTGCCAGCAGTCGCTTGCGGTTTGGAGGGCCCCACGAGCAGTACTTC. Translation: CASSRLRFGGPHEQYF.

The chain is built from TRBV20-1 and TRBJ2-5, with 7 bases that match TRBD1. This CDR3 is 13 amino acids long. CDR1 and CDR2 from the germline V gene are DFQATT and SNEGSKA (reference sequence). J was trimmed by 3 bases and V by 1 base; bases with no gene match: 2. Here the CDR3 reads CSARGGQEETQYF. The CDR3 DNA reads as TGCAGTGCTAGAGGTGGACAGGAAGAGACCCAGTACTTC.